The sequence of this T cell receptor (beta chain) was determined in a study of blood T cells in healthy people across ages. The authors ran a second PCR of 7 to 11 cycles using a sample-barcoded 5' primer and a J-beta primer mix. Each CDR3 protein gets one entry after TCRdb re-called the 5' RACE reads with MiXCR. The sample carries around 900,000 distinct CDR3 sequences, under 30% recorded once. This CDR3 is 15 amino acids long. The J segment lost 11 bases and the V segment lost 2 bases, leaving 13 bases of the junction unmatched. The receptor was derived from an elderly woman in good health. The chain has TRBV12-3 or TRBV12-4 and TRBJ2-5, with TRBD2 identical over 8 bases. What was sequenced was blood. DNA for the CDR3: TGTGCCAGCAGTTTATTCCGGGGGGGAGGATATGAGCAGTACTTC. Residues: CASSLFRGGGYEQYF.